This note documents a single TCR beta chain sequence. It has no known antigen specificity. There are no base qualities to consult, and no much larger clone falls within one base. CDR1 and CDR2, per the germline V gene, are SGHRS and YFSETQ. The V end loses 0 bases and the J end loses 7 bases, and a stretch of 5 bases separates them. The CDR3 measures 12 amino acids from cysteine to phenylalanine. Solely the CDR3 DNA is kept, with 36 bases framed from the first base. What the time point label conveys for this sample: blood 2 weeks post-SBRT. The treatment or condition label here, explained by the study, means: 15 Gy SBRT to primary tumor, nephrectomy 4 weeks later. To track tumor-enriched clonotypes, serial peripheral blood was sampled from radiation-treated patients at baseline and at 2 weeks and 4 weeks after SBRT. Renal cell carcinoma with clear cell pathology was present in all patients. Genomic DNA for TCR sequencing was prepared using the QIAamp DNA Blood Mini Kit (Qiagen). The analyses included only samples that passed all quality control checks.

These data are taken from a study of radiation and T cells in renal cell carcinoma (dated by TCRdb to the early 2020s). Broadly, across the study: Samples were obtained from a clinical trial, in which 15 Gy stereotactic body radiation therapy was delivered to primary renal cell carcinomas and nephrectomy was performed 4 weeks later. In total, 53 samples, comprising around 26 tumors and some 27 peripheral blood samples, were subjected to TCR beta sequencing. In the 45 to 65 samples combined, some 4,000,000 unique CDR3 nucleotide sequences were found, encoding approximately 2,900,000 unique CDR3 amino acid sequences.

The immunoSEQ kit was used, according to the manufacturer's recommendations, to generate TCR beta libraries from genomic DNA. To prepare the libraries, a first multiplex PCR with proprietary primers was run, followed by a second PCR that added unique barcodes, and a bead cleanup was done after each round. Each sample batch included a kit-provided positive control reaction and a negative control reaction. The final libraries were assessed on an Agilent 4200 TapeStation D1000 ScreenTape, pooled by volume, and quantified by qPCR. Sequencing was performed on an Illumina NextSeq500 using a MidOutput 150-cycle cartridge, with 156 Read1 cycles, 15 Index1 cycles, and the kit custom primers. The pooled library was loaded at around 0.98 pM, with a roughly 21% PhiX control spiked in. The published analysis was carried out like this. Vendor-processed data were analyzed in R, with a clonotype defined as all T cells sharing the same CDR3 nucleotide sequence. For clone abundance analyses, frequencies were normalized to the 10,000 most abundant clones per sample. Public T cell clones, averaging fewer than five per sample, were removed before analysis. An abundance difference of at least 32-fold between compartments was the criterion for calling clonotypes tumor-enriched or baseline blood-enriched. A beta-binomial differential abundance model was used to identify clonotypes that were expanded or contracted between blood time points. The Baroni-Urbani and Buser coefficient was used to measure tumor-blood repertoire similarity, and groups were compared with two-tailed Wilcoxon tests in R. Held by TCRdb, this immuneACCESS table contains in-frame sequences only and omits some clones. Under half of the omission traces to an unresolved V gene where checked; the cause of the rest is unknown. V and J calls and clone size come straight from that table; D and trimming were deduced from the DNA. The sample table holds roughly 130,000 clones, of which roughly 77% were seen once. The leading ten clones occupy over 1.5% of the sample.

Study-level results and caveats: Effects of radiation dose or scheduling on the TCR repertoire could not be addressed with the single-armed trial design. An increase in top tumor clonotypes in blood was observed from baseline to 2 weeks post-radiation, followed by contraction by 4 weeks, which was taken to suggest transient expansion of tumor-resident clones. Because pretreatment tumor biopsies were not available, the baseline intratumoral presence of clonotypes could not be determined. Changes in the blood repertoire were not tracked past 4 weeks after treatment.

The sequence is built from TRBV5-1 and TRBJ2-1, with no confident D gene call. This sequence was found in a woman in her sixties or seventies with renal cell carcinoma. The sequencing used blood, collected from a patient whose treatment included radiotherapy and nephrectomy. The nucleotide sequence is given as TGCGCCAGCAGCTTGGTCGCAAATGAGCAGTTCTTC. Its protein reads: CASSLVANEQFF.